This TCR beta chain was identified in a study of graft-versus-host responses after intestinal transplantation. The overall study: Anti-thymocyte globulin induction was given to all recipients, followed by tacrolimus and steroids for around 3 years.

The method was immunoSEQ multiplex PCR; TCRdb's version includes in-frame clones alone and lacks a portion of them. The repertoire holds around 95,000 clones, with roughly 90% as singletons. To note about this clone: What it binds is unknown.

CDR3 size: 17 residues. Germline values: CDR1 SGHAT, CDR2 FQNNGV. Losses at the gene ends were 0 bases for V and 2 bases for J; bases not matched to a gene: 10. Notes on the study in general: Marrow from the recipient contained GvH clones, some of which had appeared first in ileum or blood. The presence of high graft-versus-host to host-versus-graft clonal ratios in allografts characterized patients with graft-donor T cell macrochimerism. Association was observed between peak circulating GvH clone levels and early post-transplant HvG declines.

This sequence joins TRBV11-2 and TRBJ2-7; 7 nucleotides align to TRBD1. The sequence came from a human donor who was the organ donor for an intestinal transplant. Sequenced here: unstimulated CD4+ T cells sorted from spleen or lymph node cells, sampled before transplant. The CDR3 DNA follows: TGTGCCAGCAGCTTAGATTCTGGGACAGCCCTAACCTACGAGCAGTACTTC. It codes for CASSLDSGTALTYEQYF. Combining the CDR3 with reference TRBV11-2 and TRBJ2-7 gives the whole variable domain EAGVAQSPRYKIIEKRQSVAFWCNPISGHATLYWYQQILGQGPKLLIQFQNNGVVDDSQLPKDRFSAERLKGVDSTLKIQPAKLEDSAVYLCASSLDSGTALTYEQYFGPGTRLTVT.